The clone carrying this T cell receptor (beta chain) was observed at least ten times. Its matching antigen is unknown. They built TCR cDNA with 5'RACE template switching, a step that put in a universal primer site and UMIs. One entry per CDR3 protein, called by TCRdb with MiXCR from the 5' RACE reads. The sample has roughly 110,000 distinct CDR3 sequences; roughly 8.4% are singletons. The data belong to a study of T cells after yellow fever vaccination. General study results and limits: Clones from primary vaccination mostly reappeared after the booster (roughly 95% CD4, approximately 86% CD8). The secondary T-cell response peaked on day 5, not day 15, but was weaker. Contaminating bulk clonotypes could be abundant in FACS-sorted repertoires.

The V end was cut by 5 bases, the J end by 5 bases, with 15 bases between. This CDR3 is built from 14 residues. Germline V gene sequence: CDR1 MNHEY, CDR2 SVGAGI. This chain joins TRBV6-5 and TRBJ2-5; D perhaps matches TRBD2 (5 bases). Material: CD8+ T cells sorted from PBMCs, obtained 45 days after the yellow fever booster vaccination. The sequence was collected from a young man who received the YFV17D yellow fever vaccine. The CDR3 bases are TGTGCCAGCAGTCACCCCGGCGGGTCCGAGACCCAGTACTTC. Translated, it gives CASSHPGGSETQYF.